The sequence of this T cell receptor (beta chain) was determined in a study of shared clonotypes between healthy human individuals. Between the trimmed V and J ends, which lost 5 bases and 2 bases, there was a span of 16 bases. Germline CDR1 reads MDHEN; CDR2 reads SYDVKM. The CDR3 contains 15 residues. The data were produced by immunoSEQ multiplex PCR, yet TCRdb's version contains in-frame clones alone and is incomplete. The repertoire holds 450,000 to 500,000 clones, with approximately 78% as singletons. The V gene is TRBV28, the J gene TRBJ2-7; D assignment may be TRBD1 or TRBD2 (5 bases each). The specimen was PBMCs. This receptor was taken from a woman in her thirties or forties in good health. Some clones in this sample may be carry-over from other donors' samples. In DNA form, the CDR3 reads TGTGCCAGCAGTCCACCGGGACGACCAACCTACGAGCAGTACTTC. Encoded protein: CASSPPGRPTYEQYF.